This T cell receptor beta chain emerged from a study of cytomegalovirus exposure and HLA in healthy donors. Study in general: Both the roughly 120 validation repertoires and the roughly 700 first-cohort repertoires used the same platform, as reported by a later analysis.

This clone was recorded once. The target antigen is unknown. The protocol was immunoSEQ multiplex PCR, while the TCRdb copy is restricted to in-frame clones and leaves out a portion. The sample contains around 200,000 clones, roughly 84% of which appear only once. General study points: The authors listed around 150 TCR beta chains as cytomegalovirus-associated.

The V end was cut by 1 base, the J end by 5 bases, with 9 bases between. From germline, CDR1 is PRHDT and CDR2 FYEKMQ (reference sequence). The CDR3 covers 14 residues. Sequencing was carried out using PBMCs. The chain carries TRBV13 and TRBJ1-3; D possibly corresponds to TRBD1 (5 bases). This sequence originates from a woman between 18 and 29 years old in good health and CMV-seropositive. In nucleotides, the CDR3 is TGTGCCAGCAGCTTAGCAGGGAACCGAAACACCATATATTTT. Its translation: CASSLAGNRNTIYF.